Listed here are 22 T cell receptor beta chains from one sample, sequenced in a study of T cells of healthy individuals. TCRdb re-analysed the 5' RACE reads in MiXCR, keeping a single row per CDR3 protein. The sample has approximately 100,000 distinct CDR3 sequences, approximately 16% seen once. Source of these receptors: a human donor in good health.

This clonotype was picked up one time. A read error may produce the germline difference seen at one junction end. This chain connects TRBV5-1 to TRBJ2-7; 13 bases agree with TRBD2. Germline CDR1 and CDR2: SGHRS and YFSETQ. The CDR3 has 16 residues. CDR3 loop: CARSFGLAGEGSEQYF. CDR3 in DNA: TGCGCCCGCAGCTTCGGACTAGCGGGAGAAGGGAGCGAGCAGTACTTC.

This clonotype was seen many times. J is TRBJ2-7 and V is TRBV20-1; D ambiguous. Germline values: CDR1 DFQATT, CDR2 SNEGSKA (reference sequence). This CDR3 has 15 amino acids. The V and J ends lost 0 bases and 3 bases respectively, with 15 bases between them. CDR3 nucleotide sequence: TGCAGTGCTAGAGATATGACTCAGGATTACTACGAGCAGTACTTC. It encodes CSARDMTQDYYEQYF.

This sequence joins TRBV9 and TRBJ2-1, with a weak D call TRBD2 (6 bases). Germline V gene lookup returns CDR1 SGDLS and CDR2 YYNGEE. The CDR3 sequence is 17 residues long. V gave up 1 base and J gave up 8 bases, with 22 bases separating them. CDR3 nucleotides: TGTGCCAGCAGCGTACTGGCTAGCGCCTTCTCGAGGGATGAGCAGTTCTTC. Its translation: CASSVLASAFSRDEQFF.

The chain joins TRBV12-3 or TRBV12-4 to TRBJ2-5; 7 bases agree with TRBD1. Losses at the gene ends were 5 bases for V and 1 base for J; bases not matched to a gene: 1. This CDR3 contains 13 residues. The CDR3 sequence is CASSRDSQETQYF. The CDR3 DNA sequence: TGTGCCAGCAGTCGGGACAGCCAAGAGACCCAGTACTTC.

The chain carries TRBV20-1 and TRBJ1-2; no firm D call. The CDR3 runs 15 residues. Trimming cost V 0 bases and J 0 bases, with 11 bases left between them. Germline V CDR1 and CDR2: DFQATT, SNEGSKA (reference sequence). DNA for the CDR3: TGCAGTGCTAGAGAGCGGAACAGACCTAACTATGGCTACACCTTC. Translation gives CSARERNRPNYGYTF.

This clonotype was found many times. The chain is built from TRBV20-1 and TRBJ2-7; 7 nucleotides line up with TRBD2. Germline V gene sequence: CDR1 DFQATT, CDR2 SNEGSKA (reference sequence). This CDR3 is built from 15 residues. V shed 6 bases, J shed 2 bases, and the junction held 13 bases outside the gene matches. This CDR3 is CSARRGGSGTYEQYF. CDR3 DNA: TGCAGTGCCCGACGCGGCGGGAGCGGTACCTACGAGCAGTACTTC.

This clonotype was detected many times. This rearrangement joins TRBV4-2 to TRBJ2-3, with 9 bases aligning to TRBD2. CDR1 is LGHNA and CDR2 is YNFKEQ in the germline V gene. CDR3 size: 15 residues. V lost 4 bases and J lost 5; bases outside the gene matches: 7. CDR3 sequence (DNA): TGTGCCAGCAGCCCGCTGGCGGGAGGGCAAGATACGCAGTATTTT. It encodes CASSPLAGGQDTQYF.

The chain couples TRBV12-3 or TRBV12-4 to TRBJ2-1; 13 bases are a match to TRBD2. This CDR3 is built from 16 residues. V lost 4 bases, J lost 7 bases, and 7 bases stayed unmatched. The CDR3 region is CASSWTSGGTNNEQFF. The CDR3 DNA reads TGTGCCAGCAGTTGGACTAGCGGGGGAACAAATAATGAGCAGTTCTTC.

This clonotype was seen repeatedly, ten times or more. The CDR3, as DNA: TGTGCCAGCCTTAAACGGAGGACTAGCGGGAGCCTTTTACCGCGCGAGCAGTTCTTC. Translated, it gives CASLKRRTSGSLLPREQFF. This chain uses TRBV2 with TRBJ2-1; 13 positions agree with TRBD2. The germline CDR1 and CDR2 sequences are SNHLY and FYNNEI. The CDR3 length is 19 residues. The trim removed 8 bases at V and 10 bases at J, leaving 23 bases unmatched. The variable domain in full, completed from reference TRBV2 and TRBJ2-1, reads EPEVTQTPSHQVTQMGQEVILRCVPISNHLYFYWYRQILGQKVEFLVSFYNNEISEKSEIFDDQFSVERPDGSNFTLKIRSTKLEDSAMYFCASLKRRTSGSLLPREQFFGPGTRLTVL.

This clonotype was detected a few times. The V call is TRBV10-3, the J call TRBJ1-4, with D perhaps TRBD1 (6 bases). In germline, CDR1 is ENHRY, CDR2 SYGVKD. The CDR3 has 15 amino acids. V lost 7 bases and J 3 bases, leaving 15 bases between the germline ends. CDR3 amino acids: CAITVTGQSNEKLFF. For the CDR3, the DNA is TGTGCCATCACCGTAACAGGGCAATCTAATGAAAAACTGTTTTTT.

Ten or more counts support this clonotype. The chain joins TRBV9 to TRBJ1-1, with D perhaps TRBD1 (6 bases). Per the germline V gene, CDR1 is SGDLS and CDR2 is YYNGEE. This CDR3 region has 14 residues. V was cut by 4 bases and J by 4 bases, with 14 bases left in between. CDR3 amino acids: CASSSTDSRTEAFF. In DNA form, the CDR3 reads TGTGCCAGCAGCTCGACGGACAGTCGCACTGAAGCTTTCTTT.

This clonotype was recorded at least ten times. V and J are TRBV10-3 and TRBJ2-3, with D uncertain. Per germline, CDR1 ENHRY and CDR2 SYGVKD. The CDR3 is 14 residues long. The V end was cut by 0 bases, the J end by 5 bases, with 9 bases between. This chain's CDR3 is CAISESMAQDTQYF. CDR3 nucleotides: TGTGCCATCAGTGAGTCCATGGCACAAGATACGCAGTATTTT.

This clonotype occurred many times. The rearrangement joins TRBV7-3 to TRBJ2-2; D is undetermined. The CDR3 is 15 residues long. Trimming pared 2 bases from V and 1 base from J, leaving 8 bases between. Germline V lookup: CDR1 SGHTA, CDR2 FQGTGA. The CDR3 sequence: CASSLFSGNTGELFF. The DNA for the CDR3 is TGTGCCAGCAGCTTATTTTCAGGGAACACCGGGGAGCTGTTTTTT.

This clonotype came up many times. The chain is built from TRBV29-1 and TRBJ1-6; D gene uncertain. The germline V and J ends were trimmed by 6 bases and 0 bases, with 6 bases remaining between them. CDR1 and CDR2 (germline): SQVTM, ANQGSEA. The CDR3 contains 13 residues. CDR3 bases: TGCAGCGTACAGAGCTCCTATAATTCACCCCTCCACTTT. Protein product: CSVQSSYNSPLHF. Looking up the rest from reference TRBV29-1 and TRBJ1-6 gives the full variable domain: SAVISQKPSRDICQRGTSLTIQCQVDSQVTMMFWYRQQPGQSLTLIATANQGSEATYESGFVIDKFPISRPNLTFSTLTVSNMSPEDSSIYLCSVQSSYNSPLHFGNGTRLTVT.

This clonotype came up a few times. The CDR3 nucleotides read TGCAGCGTCCGGGGGACTAGCGGGGACAGCACAGATACGCAGTATTTT. Residues: CSVRGTSGDSTDTQYF. The rearrangement uses TRBV29-1 and TRBJ2-3, with TRBD2 matching 13 bases. V was clipped by 6 bases and J by 0 bases; unmatched bases: 6. Germline values: CDR1 SQVTM, CDR2 ANQGSEA. This CDR3 comprises 16 residues.

The chain links TRBV18 to TRBJ1-5; 8 nucleotides match TRBD1. J was trimmed by 4 bases and V by 3 bases; bases with no gene match: 2. The CDR3 is 14 residues long. The germline V gene encodes CDR1 KGHSH and CDR2 LQKENI. CDR3 DNA sequence: TGTGCCAGCTCACCGGACAGGGTTAATCAGCCCCAGCATTTT. Protein: CASSPDRVNQPQHF.

The gene calls are TRBV6-2 or TRBV6-3 and TRBJ2-7, with 8 bases aligning to TRBD2. The J segment lost 2 bases and the V segment lost 7 bases, leaving 10 bases of the junction unmatched. Germline assignment: CDR1 MNHEY and CDR2 SVGEGT. This CDR3 has 15 residues. Written as DNA, the CDR3 is TGTGCCAGCAACCTCAGCGGGAGTCGGACCTACGAGCAGTACTTC. Amino acids: CASNLSGSRTYEQYF.

This clonotype showed up just a few times. The rearrangement links TRBV6-2 or TRBV6-3 to TRBJ1-5, with 7 nucleotides matching TRBD1. This CDR3 comprises 15 residues. Trimming at V came to 2 bases and at J to 3 bases, leaving 4 bases not matched to a gene. Germline V gene sequence: CDR1 MNHEY, CDR2 SVGEGT. This chain's CDR3 is CASSYPDRFNQPQHF. DNA of the CDR3: TGTGCCAGCAGTTACCCGGACAGGTTCAATCAGCCCCAGCATTTT.

The V and J genes are TRBV29-1 and TRBJ2-3, with TRBD2 identical over 9 bases. CDR1 is SQVTM and CDR2 is ANQGSEA in the germline V gene. The V gene end was trimmed by 3 bases and the J gene end by 0 bases; junction bases not matched to a gene: 4. The length of the CDR3 is 15 residues. This chain's CDR3 is CSVEASGASTDTQYF. DNA of the CDR3: TGCAGCGTTGAGGCTAGCGGGGCTAGCACAGATACGCAGTATTTT.

At least ten counts were recorded for this clonotype. V usage is TRBV30 and J usage is TRBJ2-1, with D perhaps TRBD1 or TRBD2 (5 bases each). CDR1 is GTSNPN, CDR2 SVGIG, per germline (reference sequence). The CDR3 runs to 16 residues. Trimming removed 1 base from V and 3 bases from J, with 16 bases in between. The DNA of the CDR3 is TGTGCCTGGAGTGGACGTCCGGGACGGGACTACAATGAGCAGTTCTTC. The encoded protein is CAWSGRPGRDYNEQFF.

Many counts were recorded for this clonotype. This chain's CDR3 is CASSDGGSNYGYTF. In DNA, the CDR3 is TGTGCCAGCAGCGACGGGGGATCTAACTATGGCTACACCTTC. V is TRBV28 and J is TRBJ1-2, with a possible D match to TRBD1 (5 bases). CDR1 MDHEN and CDR2 SYDVKM come from the germline V gene. The CDR3 runs to 14 residues. The V end was cut by 6 bases, the J end by 0 bases, with 11 bases between.

This chain links TRBV29-1 with TRBJ2-3; weak D call: TRBD2 (5 bases). Germline CDR1 and CDR2: SQVTM and ANQGSEA. With 0 bases removed from V and 7 bases from J, the gap between germline ends came to 11 bases. The CDR3 contains 13 residues. The CDR3 DNA follows: TGCAGCGTTGAAGATCTAGCAGAACATACGCAGTATTTT. Its protein product is CSVEDLAEHTQYF.